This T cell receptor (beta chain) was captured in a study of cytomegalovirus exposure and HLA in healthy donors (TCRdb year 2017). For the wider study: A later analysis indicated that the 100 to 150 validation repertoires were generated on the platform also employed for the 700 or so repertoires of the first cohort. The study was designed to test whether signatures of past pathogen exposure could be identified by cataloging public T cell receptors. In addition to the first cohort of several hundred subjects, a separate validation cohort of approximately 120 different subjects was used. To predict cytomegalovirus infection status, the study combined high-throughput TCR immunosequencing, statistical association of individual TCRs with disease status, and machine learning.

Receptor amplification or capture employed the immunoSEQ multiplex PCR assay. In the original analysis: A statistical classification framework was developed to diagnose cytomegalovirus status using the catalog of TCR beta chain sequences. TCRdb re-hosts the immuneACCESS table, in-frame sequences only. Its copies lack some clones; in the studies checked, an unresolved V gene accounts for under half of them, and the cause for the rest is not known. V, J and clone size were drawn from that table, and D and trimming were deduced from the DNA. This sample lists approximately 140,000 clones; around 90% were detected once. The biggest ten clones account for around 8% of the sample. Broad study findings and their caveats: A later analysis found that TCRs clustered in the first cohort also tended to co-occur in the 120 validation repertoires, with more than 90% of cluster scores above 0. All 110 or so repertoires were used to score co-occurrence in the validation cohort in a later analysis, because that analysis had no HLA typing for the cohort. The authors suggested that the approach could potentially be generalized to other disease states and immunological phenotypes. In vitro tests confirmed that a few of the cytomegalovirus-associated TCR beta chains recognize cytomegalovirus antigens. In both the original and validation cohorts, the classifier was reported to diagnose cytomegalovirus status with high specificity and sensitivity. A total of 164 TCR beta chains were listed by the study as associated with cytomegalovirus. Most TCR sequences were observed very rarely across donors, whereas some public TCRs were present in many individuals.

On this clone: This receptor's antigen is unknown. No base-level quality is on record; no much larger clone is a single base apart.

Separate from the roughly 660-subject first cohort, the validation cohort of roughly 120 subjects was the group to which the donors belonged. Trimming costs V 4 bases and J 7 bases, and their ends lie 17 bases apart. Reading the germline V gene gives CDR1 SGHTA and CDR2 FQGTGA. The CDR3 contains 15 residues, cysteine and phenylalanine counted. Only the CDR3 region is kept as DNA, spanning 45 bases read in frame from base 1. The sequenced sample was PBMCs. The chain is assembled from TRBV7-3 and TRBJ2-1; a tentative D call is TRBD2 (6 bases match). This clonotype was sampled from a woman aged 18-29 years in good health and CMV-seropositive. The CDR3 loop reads CASSSNPGLGNEQFF. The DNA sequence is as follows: TGTGCCAGCAGCTCAAACCCGGGACTCGGGAATGAGCAGTTCTTC.